This TCR beta chain was identified in a study of shared T cell receptors in the human thymus. The method was immunoSEQ multiplex PCR; TCRdb's version includes in-frame clones alone and lacks a portion of them. The table lists over 350,000 clones, approximately 95% of them singletons. Germline CDR1 SGHNT, CDR2 YYREEE (reference sequence). The V end lost 2 bases, the J end lost 7 bases, and 10 bases lay between the germline ends. The CDR3 length is 12 residues. Sequencing was carried out using thymocytes. V and J are TRBV5-4 and TRBJ2-7, with D perhaps TRBD1 (6 bases). The TCR was taken from a human donor. Here the CDR3 DNA reads TGTGCCAGCAGCTTTCAGGGGAGAGAGCAGTACTTC. Protein: CASSFQGREQYF.